The entry below describes one TCR beta chain. Participant-reported clinical history was the basis for cohort assignment. The data derive from a study of blood T cell repertoires in COVID-19. Method: immunoSEQ multiplex PCR; TCRdb's copy keeps in-frame clones and lacks some. There are about 350,000 clones in the sample; approximately 91% occur only once, and 1% lies in the top ten. Sequencing input: PBMCs or T cells enriched from blood (not recorded which). This receptor was taken from a woman aged 30 to 39 who had been exposed to COVID-19.

The DNA of the CDR3 is TGTGCCAGCAGCCTCTGGACAGGGGCCGAAGCTTTCTTT. Its translation: CASSLWTGAEAFF. This rearrangement joins TRBV4-2 to TRBJ1-1, with 9 bases fitting TRBD1. The J segment lost 8 bases and the V segment lost 4 bases, leaving 5 bases of the junction unmatched. The germline V gene encodes CDR1 LGHNA and CDR2 YNFKEQ. The CDR3 covers 13 residues.